This T cell receptor (beta chain) was documented in a study of identical twins. General study findings and limits: For zero-insertion analyses, partial confounding could come from invariant MAIT and iNKT cells. Clonotypes of the beta chain that were abundant in cord blood carried fewer insertions (memory repertoires showed none). Cross-sectional statistical analysis was relied on for the conclusions, without the same donors being followed.

All of the donors were Caucasians in good health. This clonotype was picked up many times. Its antigen is not identified. J gave up 3 bases and V 1 base, and 11 bases lay outside the gene matches. Germline CDR1 and CDR2: LGHNA and YSLEER. The CDR3 consists of 17 residues. TCRdb recomputed calls from the 5' RACE reads with MiXCR, one row per CDR3 protein. The table records 350,000 to 500,000 distinct CDR3 sequences, about 18% of them present only once. This chain connects TRBV4-3 to TRBJ2-7, with 8 bases that match TRBD1. Input material: naive T cells sorted from blood. The receptor was derived from a middle-aged man in good health. CDR3 protein: CASSQVWVRGLFYEQYF. As DNA, the CDR3 is TGCGCCAGCAGCCAAGTGTGGGTCAGGGGGCTCTTCTACGAGCAGTACTTC.